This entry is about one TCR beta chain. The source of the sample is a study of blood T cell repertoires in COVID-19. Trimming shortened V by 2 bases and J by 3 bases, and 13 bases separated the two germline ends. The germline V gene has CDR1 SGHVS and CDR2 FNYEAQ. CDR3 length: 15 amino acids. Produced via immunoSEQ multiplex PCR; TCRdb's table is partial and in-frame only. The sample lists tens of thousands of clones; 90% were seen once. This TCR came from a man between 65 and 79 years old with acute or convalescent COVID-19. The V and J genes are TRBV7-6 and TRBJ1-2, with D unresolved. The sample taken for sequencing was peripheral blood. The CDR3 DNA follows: TGTGCCAGCAGCTTAACGACCCGGGGAGACTATGGCTACACCTTC. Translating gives CASSLTTRGDYGYTF. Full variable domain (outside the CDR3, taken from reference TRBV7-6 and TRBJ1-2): GAGVSQSPRYKVTKRGQDVALRCDPISGHVSLYWYRQALGQGPEFLTYFNYEAQQDKSGLPNDRFSAERPEGSISTLTIQRTEQRDSAMYRCASSLTTRGDYGYTFGSGTRLTVV.